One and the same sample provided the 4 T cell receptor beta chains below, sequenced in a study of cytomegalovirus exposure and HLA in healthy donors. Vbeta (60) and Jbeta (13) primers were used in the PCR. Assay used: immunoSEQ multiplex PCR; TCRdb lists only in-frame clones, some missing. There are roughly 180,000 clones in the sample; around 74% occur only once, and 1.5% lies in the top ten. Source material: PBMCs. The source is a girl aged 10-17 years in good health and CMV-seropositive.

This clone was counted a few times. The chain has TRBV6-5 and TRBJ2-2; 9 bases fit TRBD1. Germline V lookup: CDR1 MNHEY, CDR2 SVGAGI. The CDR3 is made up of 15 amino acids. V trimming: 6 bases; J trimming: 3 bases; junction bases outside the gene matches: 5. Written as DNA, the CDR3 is TGTGCCAGCAGCTCCGGGACAGGGTACACCGGGGAGCTGTTTTTT. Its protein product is CASSSGTGYTGELFF.

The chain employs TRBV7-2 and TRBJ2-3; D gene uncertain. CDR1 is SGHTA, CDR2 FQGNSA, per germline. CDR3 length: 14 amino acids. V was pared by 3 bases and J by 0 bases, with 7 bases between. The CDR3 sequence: CASSFLQSTDTQYF. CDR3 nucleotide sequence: TGTGCCAGCAGCTTCCTCCAGAGCACAGATACGCAGTATTTT.

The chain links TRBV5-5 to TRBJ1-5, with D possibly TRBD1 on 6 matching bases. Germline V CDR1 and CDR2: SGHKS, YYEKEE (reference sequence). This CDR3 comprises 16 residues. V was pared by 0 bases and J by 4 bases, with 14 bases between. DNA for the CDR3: TGTGCCAGCAGCTTGGGACAGGCAGCGGGGAATCAGCCCCAGCATTTT. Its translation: CASSLGQAAGNQPQHF.

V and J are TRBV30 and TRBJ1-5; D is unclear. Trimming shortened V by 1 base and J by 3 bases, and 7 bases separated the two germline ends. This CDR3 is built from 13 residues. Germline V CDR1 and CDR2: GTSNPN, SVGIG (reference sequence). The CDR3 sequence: CAWSDGNNQPQHF. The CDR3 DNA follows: TGTGCCTGGAGTGACGGGAACAATCAGCCCCAGCATTTT.